Listed here are 20 T cell receptor beta chains from one sample, sequenced in a study of cytomegalovirus exposure and HLA in healthy donors. The PCR was carried out with 60 Vbeta primers and 13 Jbeta primers. Method: immunoSEQ multiplex PCR; TCRdb's copy keeps in-frame clones and lacks some. The sample shows 150,000 to 200,000 clones, roughly 71% of them seen only once. Specimen: PBMCs. Source of these receptors: a woman in her fifties or sixties in good health and CMV-seropositive.

The chain couples TRBV18 to TRBJ1-1, with D tentatively TRBD1 (5 bases). Per germline, CDR1 KGHSH and CDR2 LQKENI. V gave up 3 bases and J gave up 7 bases, with 12 bases separating them. There are 13 residues in the CDR3. The CDR3 nucleotides are TGTGCCAGCTCACCGCAGGGAACCGGTGAAGCTTTCTTT. As protein: CASSPQGTGEAFF.

This clone has only a few counts. The chain has TRBV29-1 and TRBJ1-4; D not certain. V was clipped by 4 bases and J by 7 bases, with 10 bases between them. Germline CDR1 reads SQVTM; CDR2 reads ANQGSEA. The CDR3 sequence is 12 residues long. The CDR3 sequence is CSVGRLGEKLFF. DNA for the CDR3: TGCAGCGTTGGGCGACTGGGTGAAAAACTGTTTTTT.

The chain couples TRBV6-1 to TRBJ2-7, with D perhaps matching TRBD2 (7 bases). The V and J ends lost 5 bases and 0 bases respectively, with 8 bases between them. This CDR3 spans 13 amino acids. Per germline, CDR1 MNHNS and CDR2 SASEGT. The CDR3 reads CASSRGASYEQYF. CDR3 bases: TGTGCCAGCAGTCGGGGGGCCTCCTACGAGCAGTACTTC.

V gene TRBV5-6 combines with J gene TRBJ2-5; D remains ambiguous. V was pared by 0 bases and J by 5 bases, with 5 bases between. CDR3 size: 12 residues. Germline lookup yields CDR1 SGHDT and CDR2 YYEEEE. The DNA of the CDR3 is TGTGCCAGCAGCTTGGTACTGGAGACCCAGTACTTC. As protein: CASSLVLETQYF.

This clone occurred a few times. This chain connects TRBV18 to TRBJ1-1; no clear D. This CDR3 region has 13 residues. Germline V lookup: CDR1 KGHSH, CDR2 LQKENI. The V end lost 4 bases, the J end lost 3 bases, and 9 bases lay between the germline ends. The CDR3 sequence: CASSRSGYTEAFF. CDR3 DNA: TGTGCCAGCTCACGGAGCGGGTACACTGAAGCTTTCTTT.

This chain uses TRBV4-1 with TRBJ1-6; 10 nucleotides agree with TRBD1. In germline, CDR1 is MGHRA, CDR2 YSYEKL. The CDR3 contains 17 residues. With V trimmed by 1 base and J by 11 bases, 11 bases remained unmatched. The CDR3 DNA follows: TGCGCCAGCAGCCAAGCGGGAGGGGGACAGGGGAAAACACCCCTCCACTTT. Translation gives CASSQAGGGQGKTPLHF.

V and J are TRBV2 and TRBJ1-4, with a tentative D call TRBD1 (6 bases). V lost 6 bases and J lost 3, with 14 bases in between. Germline CDR1 and CDR2: SNHLY and FYNNEI. CDR3 length: 15 residues. In DNA form, the CDR3 reads TGTGCCAGCAGCCCAGGGGTGTCAGCTAATGAAAAACTGTTTTTT. This encodes CASSPGVSANEKLFF. The full variable domain, in which reference TRBV2 and TRBJ1-4 provide the parts outside the CDR3, is EPEVTQTPSHQVTQMGQEVILRCVPISNHLYFYWYRQILGQKVEFLVSFYNNEISEKSEIFDDQFSVERPDGSNFTLKIRSTKLEDSAMYFCASSPGVSANEKLFFGSGTQLSVL.

This chain links TRBV6-1 with TRBJ1-5, with D uncertain. This CDR3 is 16 amino acids long. Germline V lookup: CDR1 MNHNS, CDR2 SASEGT. V was shortened by 4 bases and J by 6 bases, with 19 bases between the two germline ends. The CDR3 DNA is TGTGCCAGCAGTGTGACATCAAGTCTCGTATCTCAGCCCCAGCATTTT. It is translated as CASSVTSSLVSQPQHF.

The V call is TRBV4-1, the J call TRBJ2-7; D is unclear. V lost 0 bases to trimming and J lost 4 bases, with 10 bases between them. CDR3 length equals 14 residues. The germline V gene has CDR1 MGHRA and CDR2 YSYEKL. The CDR3 spells CASSQERQTYEQYF. The CDR3 DNA follows: TGCGCCAGCAGCCAAGAACGGCAGACTTACGAGCAGTACTTC.

The J gene is TRBJ1-6, the V gene TRBV18; TRBD1 aligns across 8 bases. This CDR3 has 15 residues. With 3 bases clipped from V and 10 bases from J, the junction kept 8 bases outside the gene matches. The V gene's germline CDR1 is KGHSH and CDR2 LQKENI. Here the CDR3 reads CASSPETGGVSPLHF. The CDR3 coding sequence is TGTGCCAGCTCACCGGAAACAGGGGGTGTCTCACCCCTCCACTTT.

This chain links TRBV5-1 with TRBJ2-5, with D maybe TRBD2 (6 bases). The DNA end is more similar to TRBJ2-7, so the J call may be wrong. The CDR3 contains 15 residues. Germline assignment: CDR1 SGHRS and CDR2 YFSETQ. CDR3 amino acids: CASSLTPGVGYEQYF. The CDR3 DNA reads as TGCGCCAGCAGCTTAACCCCGGGGGTAGGATACGAGCAGTACTTC.

The rearrangement uses TRBV7-9 and TRBJ1-1; weak D call: TRBD1 (5 bases). The CDR3 has 14 amino acids. Germline loops: CDR1 SEHNR, CDR2 FQNEAQ (reference sequence). Trimming stripped 7 bases from V and 1 base from J, with 13 bases between. CDR3 coding DNA: TGTGCCAGCATCTCCGGGGGAGGGAACACTGAAGCTTTCTTT. Its protein is CASISGGGNTEAFF.

J is TRBJ1-1 and V is TRBV5-1; D might be TRBD1 (5 bases). Looked up from germline, CDR1 is SGHRS and CDR2 is YFSETQ. This CDR3 is built from 14 residues. V lost 0 bases and J 12 bases, leaving 18 bases between the germline ends. The DNA for the CDR3 is TGCGCCAGCAGCTTGGGCCTCCCTCCTCGGGGGACTTTCTTT. Translation gives CASSLGLPPRGTFF.

This sequence joins TRBV5-1 and TRBJ1-1, with 10 bases aligning to TRBD1. The CDR3 consists of 16 residues. The germline CDR1 and CDR2 sequences are SGHRS and YFSETQ. V lost 5 bases to trimming and J lost 2 bases; unmatched junction nucleotides: 9. As DNA, the CDR3 is TGCGCCAGCAGTTATGCCGGACAGGGGGTAAACACTGAAGCTTTCTTT. Translating it yields CASSYAGQGVNTEAFF.

J is TRBJ1-1 and V is TRBV7-5. TRBV7-5 is a listed pseudogene. The CDR3 loop spans 15 amino acids. The CDR3 coding sequence is TGTGTCAGAAGCTTAGGTGGACGGGGGAACACTGAAGCTTTCTTT. Translated, it gives CVRSLGGRGNTEAFF.

This clone came up a few times. J is TRBJ1-1 and V is TRBV2; no definite D call. Trimming left V 1 base short and J 2 bases short, with 20 bases between. The CDR3 runs to 18 residues. From germline, CDR1 is SNHLY and CDR2 FYNNEI. CDR3 sequence (DNA): TGTGCCAGCAGTGAAGAGGATGCGGTCACAACCTCCAACACTGAAGCTTTCTTT. Protein product: CASSEEDAVTTSNTEAFF.

This clone occurred once. The chain is built from TRBV11-2 and TRBJ1-5; no reliable D call. Germline V gives CDR1 SGHAT, CDR2 FQNNGV. Trimming removed 5 bases at V and 0 bases at J, with 5 bases between. The CDR3 covers 13 residues. The CDR3 protein is CASSLNSNQPQHF. CDR3 DNA: TGTGCCAGCAGCCTAAATAGCAATCAGCCCCAGCATTTT.

V usage is TRBV5-1 and J usage is TRBJ2-7; perhaps TRBD2 as D (5 bases). The CDR3 is made up of 14 amino acids. V shed 2 bases and J shed 3 bases, with 12 bases lying between them. Germline V gene data show CDR1 as SGHRS and CDR2 as YFSETQ. This chain's CDR3 is CASSFRSGNYEQYF. CDR3 nucleotides: TGCGCCAGCAGCTTCCGCTCGGGAAACTACGAGCAGTACTTC. The entire variable domain, with the rest obtained from reference TRBV5-1 and TRBJ2-7, is as follows: KAGVTQTPRYLIKTRGQQVTLSCSPISGHRSVSWYQQTPGQGLQFLFEYFSETQRNKGNFPGRFSGRQFSNSRSEMNVSTLELGDSALYLCASSFRSGNYEQYFGPGTRLTVT.

The genes are TRBV11-1 and TRBJ2-7; 7 bases agree with TRBD1. V trimming: 3 bases; J trimming: 0 bases; junction bases outside the gene matches: 8. Germline V gene sequence: CDR1 SGHAT, CDR2 FQDESV (reference sequence). This CDR3 region has 16 residues. The CDR3 DNA reads TGTGCCAGCAGCTTCACAGGGGCGCGGACCTCCTACGAGCAGTACTTC. Its protein product is CASSFTGARTSYEQYF.

The chain employs TRBV15 and TRBJ1-2, with D possibly TRBD1 on 5 matching bases. CDR3 size: 15 residues. Germline V CDR1 and CDR2: LNHNV, YYDKDF (reference sequence). Deletions cut 0 bases from V and 2 bases from J, with 10 bases between. DNA of the CDR3: TGTGCCACCAGCAGAGAGGGGCCCGTCAACTATGGCTACACCTTC. Protein product: CATSREGPVNYGYTF.